This T cell receptor beta chain was recorded in a study of T-cell reconstitution after alpha-beta-depleted transplantation in children. Trimming cost V 6 bases and J 2 bases; bases outside gene matches: 4. The CDR3 is made up of 14 amino acids. The TCRbeta library was prepared with unique molecular identifiers. TCRdb redid the calling of the PCR reads with MiXCR, one entry per CDR3 protein. Of about 480,000 distinct CDR3 sequences detected, around 13% appear once; the ten largest clones hold under 7%. The sequence was collected from a human donor who donated a stem cell graft to a child with combined immunodeficiency. The V call is TRBV12-3 or TRBV12-4, the J call TRBJ2-7; TRBD2 aligns across 10 bases. The sample was PBMCs from the stem cell graft donor, taken from the stem cell graft. The CDR3: CASRIAGGTYEQYF. The CDR3, as DNA: TGTGCCAGCAGGATAGCGGGGGGCACCTACGAGCAGTACTTC.